This passage covers 8 T cell receptor beta chains from one sample sequenced in a study of human CD8 memory T cell subsets. UMI-labeled 5' RACE was used to make TCR beta libraries. TCRdb processed the 5' RACE reads again and assigns one entry to each CDR3 protein, with no DNA. This sample's table reports under 8,000 distinct CDR3 sequences. Sequencing used CD8+ stem-like memory T cells (TSCM and TCM) sorted from PBMCs. Described subset: stem-like memory CD8 T cells (TSTEM), CCR7+ PD-1- TIGIT-. The receptors originated from a human donor in good health.

This chain joins TRBV12-3 or TRBV12-4 and TRBJ2-7; TCRdb outputs TRBD2, but without DNA this stays unchecked. This CDR3 is 14 amino acids long. CDR3 sequence: CASSLSGAPYEQYF.

This clonotype ranks as medium-sized (0.01 to 0.1%) in terms of frequency. The V call is TRBV12-3 or TRBV12-4, the J call TRBJ1-2; TCRdb's D gene call, TRBD1, goes unchecked for lack of DNA. This CDR3 has 13 residues. The CDR3 reads CASTERGLDGYTF.

The CDR3 region is CASSLGAGGPSGANVLTF. V is TRBV7-8 and J is TRBJ2-6; TCRdb lists TRBD2, though no DNA is available to test this call. This CDR3 spans 18 amino acids. The germline V gene encodes CDR1 SGHVS and CDR2 FQNEAQ.

The chain employs TRBV20-1 and TRBJ1-3. This CDR3 is built from 12 residues. Germline V gives CDR1 DFQATT, CDR2 SNEGSKA (reference sequence). The CDR3 spells CSARVEDYTIYF.

The chain has TRBV7-8 and TRBJ1-2. Looked up from germline, CDR1 is SGHVS and CDR2 is FQNEAQ. The CDR3 extends over 16 amino acids. The CDR3 loop is CASSLGEAGTSYGYTF.

The chain combines TRBV24-1 with TRBJ2-1. This CDR3 comprises 15 residues. Per germline, CDR1 KGHDR and CDR2 SFDVKD. The CDR3 region is CATSDLEQDYNEQFF.

The chain couples TRBV30 to TRBJ2-7. The germline gives CDR1 GTSNPN, CDR2 SVGIG (reference sequence). The CDR3 is 13 residues long. The CDR3 protein is CAWSVLTSREQYF.

The V gene is TRBV6-2 or TRBV6-3, the J gene TRBJ2-1; without DNA, the TCRdb call of TRBD2 cannot be checked. The CDR3 is 15 amino acids. Germline-derived CDR1 and CDR2 are MNHEY and SVGEGT. The CDR3 protein is CASQDPPEGHNEQFF.